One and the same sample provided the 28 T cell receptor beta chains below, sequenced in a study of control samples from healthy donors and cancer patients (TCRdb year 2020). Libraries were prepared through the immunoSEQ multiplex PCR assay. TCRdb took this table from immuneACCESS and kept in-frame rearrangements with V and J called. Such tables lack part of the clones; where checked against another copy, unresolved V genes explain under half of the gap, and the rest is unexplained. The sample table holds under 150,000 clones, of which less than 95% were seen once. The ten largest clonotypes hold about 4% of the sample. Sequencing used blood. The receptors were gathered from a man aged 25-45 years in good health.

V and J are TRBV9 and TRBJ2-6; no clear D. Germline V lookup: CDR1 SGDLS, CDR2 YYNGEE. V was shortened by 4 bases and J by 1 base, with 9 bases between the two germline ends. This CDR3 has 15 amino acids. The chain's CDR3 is CASSPRGSGANVLTF. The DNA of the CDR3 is TGTGCCAGCAGCCCCCGCGGATCTGGGGCCAACGTCCTGACTTTC.

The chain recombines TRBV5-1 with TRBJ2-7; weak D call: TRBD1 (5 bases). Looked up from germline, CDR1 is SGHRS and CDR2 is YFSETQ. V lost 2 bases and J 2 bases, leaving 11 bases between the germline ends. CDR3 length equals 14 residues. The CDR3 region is CASSFGQGTYEQYF. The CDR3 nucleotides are TGCGCCAGCAGCTTCGGGCAGGGAACCTACGAGCAGTACTTC.

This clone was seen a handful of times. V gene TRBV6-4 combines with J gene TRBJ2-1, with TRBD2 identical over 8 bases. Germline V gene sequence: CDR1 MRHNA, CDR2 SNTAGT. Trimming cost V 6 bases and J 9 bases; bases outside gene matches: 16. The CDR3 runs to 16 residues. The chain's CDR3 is CASSRIPGLELTEQFF. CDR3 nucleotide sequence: TGTGCCAGCAGCAGGATTCCGGGACTAGAACTTACTGAGCAGTTCTTC.

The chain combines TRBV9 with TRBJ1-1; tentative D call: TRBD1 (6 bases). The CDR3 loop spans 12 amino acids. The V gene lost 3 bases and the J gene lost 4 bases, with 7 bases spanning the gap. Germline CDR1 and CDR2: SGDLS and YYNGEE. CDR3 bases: TGTGCCAGCAGCGGGACAGTCACTGAAGCTTTCTTT. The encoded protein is CASSGTVTEAFF.

The CDR3 loop reads CAWKYMNTEAFF. CDR3 nucleotide sequence: TGTGCCTGGAAATATATGAACACTGAAGCTTTCTTT. The chain is built from TRBV30 and TRBJ1-1; D ambiguous. Germline CDR1 reads GTSNPN; CDR2 reads SVGIG (reference sequence). Trimming shortened V by 4 bases and J by 0 bases, and 6 bases separated the two germline ends. The CDR3 is 12 amino acids. Looking up the rest from reference TRBV30 and TRBJ1-1 gives the full variable domain: SQTIHQWPATLVQPVGSPLSLECTVEGTSNPNLYWYRQAAGRGLQLLFYSVGIGQISSEVPQNLSASRPQDRQFILSSKKLLLSDSGFYLCAWKYMNTEAFFGQGTRLTVV.

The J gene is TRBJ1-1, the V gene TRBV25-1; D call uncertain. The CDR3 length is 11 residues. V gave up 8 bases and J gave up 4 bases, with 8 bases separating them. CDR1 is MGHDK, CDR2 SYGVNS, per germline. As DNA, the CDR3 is TGTGCCAGCGGATTCGGCACTGAAGCTTTCTTT. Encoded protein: CASGFGTEAFF.

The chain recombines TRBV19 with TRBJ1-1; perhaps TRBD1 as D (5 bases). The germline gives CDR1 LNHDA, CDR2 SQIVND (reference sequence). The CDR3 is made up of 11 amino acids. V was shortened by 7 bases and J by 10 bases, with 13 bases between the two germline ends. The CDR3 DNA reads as TGTGCCAGTATGGGCAGGGACCGAGCTTTCTTT. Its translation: CASMGRDRAFF.

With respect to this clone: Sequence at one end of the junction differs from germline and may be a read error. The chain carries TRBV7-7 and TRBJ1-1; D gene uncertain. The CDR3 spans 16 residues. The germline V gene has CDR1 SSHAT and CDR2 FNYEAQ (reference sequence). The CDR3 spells CASSLDLRRVNTEAFF. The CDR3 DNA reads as TGTGCTAGCAGCTTAGATCTGCGACGGGTGAACACTGAAGCTTTCTTT. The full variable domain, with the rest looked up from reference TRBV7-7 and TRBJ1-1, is GAGVSQSPRYKVTKRGQDVTLRCDPISSHATLYWYQQALGQGPEFLTYFNYEAQPDKSGLPSDRFSAERPEGSISTLTIQRTEQRDSAMYRCASSLDLRRVNTEAFFGQGTRLTVV.

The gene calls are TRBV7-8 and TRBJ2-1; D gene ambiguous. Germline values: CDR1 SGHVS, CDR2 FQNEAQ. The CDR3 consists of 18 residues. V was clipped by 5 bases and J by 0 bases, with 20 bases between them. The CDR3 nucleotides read TGTGCCAGCAGCCCCACGACCGGCACCCGGAGCTCCTACAATGAGCAGTTCTTC. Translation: CASSPTTGTRSSYNEQFF.

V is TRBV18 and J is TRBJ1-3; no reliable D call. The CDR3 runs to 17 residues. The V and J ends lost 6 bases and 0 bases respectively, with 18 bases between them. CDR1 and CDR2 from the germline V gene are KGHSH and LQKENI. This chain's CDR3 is CASSPTTKASSGNTIYF. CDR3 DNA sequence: TGTGCCAGCTCCCCCACCACGAAGGCGAGCTCTGGAAACACCATATATTTT.

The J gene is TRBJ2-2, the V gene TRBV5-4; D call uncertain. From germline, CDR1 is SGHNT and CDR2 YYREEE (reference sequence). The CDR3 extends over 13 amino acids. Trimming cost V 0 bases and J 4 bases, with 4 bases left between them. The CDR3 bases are TGTGCCAGCAGCTTGGGTACCACCGGGGAGCTGTTTTTT. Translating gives CASSLGTTGELFF.

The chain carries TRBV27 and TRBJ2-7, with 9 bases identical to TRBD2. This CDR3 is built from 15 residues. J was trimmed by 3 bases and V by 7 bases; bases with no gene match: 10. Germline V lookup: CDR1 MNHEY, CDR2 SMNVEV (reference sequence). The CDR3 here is CASTLVAGGHYEQYF. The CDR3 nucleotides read TGTGCCAGCACCCTAGTGGCGGGGGGGCACTACGAGCAGTACTTC.

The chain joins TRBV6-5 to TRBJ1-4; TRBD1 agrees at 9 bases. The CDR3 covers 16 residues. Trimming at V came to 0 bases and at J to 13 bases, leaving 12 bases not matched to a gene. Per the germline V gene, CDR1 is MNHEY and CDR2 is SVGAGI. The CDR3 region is CASSYSIWDRADRLFF. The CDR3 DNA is TGTGCCAGCAGTTACTCGATCTGGGACAGGGCCGATAGACTGTTTTTT.

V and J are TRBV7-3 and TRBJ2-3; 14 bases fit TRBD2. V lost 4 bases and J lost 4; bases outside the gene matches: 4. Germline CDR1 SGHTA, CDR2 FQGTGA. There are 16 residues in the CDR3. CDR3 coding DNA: TGTGCCAGCAGCTCAGGACTAGCGGGGGGCCCAGATACGCAGTATTTT. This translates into CASSSGLAGGPDTQYF.

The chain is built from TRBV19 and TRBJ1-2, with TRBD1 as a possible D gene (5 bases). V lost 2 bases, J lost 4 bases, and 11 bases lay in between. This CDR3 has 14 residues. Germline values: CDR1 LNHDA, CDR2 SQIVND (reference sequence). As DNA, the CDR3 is TGTGCCAGTAGTATATCGGGGCTGGCCTATGGCTACACCTTC. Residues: CASSISGLAYGYTF. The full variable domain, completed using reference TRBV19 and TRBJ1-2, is DGGITQSPKYLFRKEGQNVTLSCEQNLNHDAMYWYRQDPGQGLRLIYYSQIVNDFQKGDIAEGYSVSREKKESFPLTVTSAQKNPTAFYLCASSISGLAYGYTFGSGTRLTVV.

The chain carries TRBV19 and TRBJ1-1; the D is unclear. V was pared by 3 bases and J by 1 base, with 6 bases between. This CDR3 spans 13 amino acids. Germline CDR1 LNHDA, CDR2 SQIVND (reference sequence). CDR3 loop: CASSIEPNTEAFF. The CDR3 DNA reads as TGTGCCAGTAGTATTGAGCCGAACACTGAAGCTTTCTTT. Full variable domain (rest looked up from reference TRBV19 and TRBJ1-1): DGGITQSPKYLFRKEGQNVTLSCEQNLNHDAMYWYRQDPGQGLRLIYYSQIVNDFQKGDIAEGYSVSREKKESFPLTVTSAQKNPTAFYLCASSIEPNTEAFFGQGTRLTVV.

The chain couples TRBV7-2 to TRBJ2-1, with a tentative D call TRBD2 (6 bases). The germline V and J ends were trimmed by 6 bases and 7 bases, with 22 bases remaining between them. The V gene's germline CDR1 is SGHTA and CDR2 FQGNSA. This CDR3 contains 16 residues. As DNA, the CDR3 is TGTGCCAGCAGTGTTGCGGTAGCGGTCCCGGGGAATGAGCAGTTCTTC. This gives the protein CASSVAVAVPGNEQFF.

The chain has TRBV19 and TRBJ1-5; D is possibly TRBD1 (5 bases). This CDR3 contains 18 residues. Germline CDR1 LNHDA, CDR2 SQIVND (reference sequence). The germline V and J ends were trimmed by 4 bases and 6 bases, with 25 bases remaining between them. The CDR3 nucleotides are TGTGCCAGTAGTAAGGGGTCTATTGTGCGAAGTGCTAGTCAGCCCCAGCATTTT. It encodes CASSKGSIVRSASQPQHF.

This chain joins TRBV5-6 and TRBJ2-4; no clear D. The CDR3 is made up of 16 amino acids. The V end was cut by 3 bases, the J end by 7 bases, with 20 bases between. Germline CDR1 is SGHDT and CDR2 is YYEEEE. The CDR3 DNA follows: TGTGCCAGCAGCTCAATAGACGCGTTGCGCAGGAACATTCAGTACTTC. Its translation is CASSSIDALRRNIQYF.

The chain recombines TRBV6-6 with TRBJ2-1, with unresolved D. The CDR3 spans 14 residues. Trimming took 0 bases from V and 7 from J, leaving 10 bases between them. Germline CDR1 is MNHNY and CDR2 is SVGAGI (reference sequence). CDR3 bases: TGTGCCAGCAGTTACTCGATCGTTGGGAATGAGCAGTTCTTC. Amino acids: CASSYSIVGNEQFF.

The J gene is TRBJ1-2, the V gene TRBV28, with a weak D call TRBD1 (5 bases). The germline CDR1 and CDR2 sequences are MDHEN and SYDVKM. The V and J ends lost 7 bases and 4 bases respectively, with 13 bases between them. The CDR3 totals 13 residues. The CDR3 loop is CASTTVGGYGYTF. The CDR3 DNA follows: TGTGCCAGCACAACCGTCGGGGGCTATGGCTACACCTTC.

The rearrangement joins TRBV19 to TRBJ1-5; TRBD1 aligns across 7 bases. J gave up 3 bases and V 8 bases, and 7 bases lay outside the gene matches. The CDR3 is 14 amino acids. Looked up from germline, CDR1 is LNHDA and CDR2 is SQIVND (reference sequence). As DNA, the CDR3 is TGTGCCAGTCGACGGACAGGTTACAATCAGCCCCAGCATTTT. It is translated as CASRRTGYNQPQHF.

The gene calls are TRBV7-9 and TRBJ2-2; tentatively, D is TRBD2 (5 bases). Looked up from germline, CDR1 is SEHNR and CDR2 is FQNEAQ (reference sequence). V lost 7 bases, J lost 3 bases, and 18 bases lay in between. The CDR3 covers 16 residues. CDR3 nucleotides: TGTGCCAGCACCATACCCGGCGGGCGCGACACCGGGGAGCTGTTTTTT. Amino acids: CASTIPGGRDTGELFF.

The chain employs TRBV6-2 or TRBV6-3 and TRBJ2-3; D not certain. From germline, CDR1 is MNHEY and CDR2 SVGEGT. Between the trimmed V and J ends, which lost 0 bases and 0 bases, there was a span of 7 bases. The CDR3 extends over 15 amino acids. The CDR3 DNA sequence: TGTGCCAGCAGTTACTCTGCGGATAGCACAGATACGCAGTATTTT. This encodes CASSYSADSTDTQYF.

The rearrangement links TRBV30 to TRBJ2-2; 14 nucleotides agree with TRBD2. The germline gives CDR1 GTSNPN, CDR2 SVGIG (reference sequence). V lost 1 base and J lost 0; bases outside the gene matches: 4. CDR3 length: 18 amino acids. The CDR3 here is CAWSARLAGGPNTGELFF. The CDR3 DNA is TGTGCCTGGAGTGCCCGACTAGCGGGGGGGCCGAACACCGGGGAGCTGTTTTTT.

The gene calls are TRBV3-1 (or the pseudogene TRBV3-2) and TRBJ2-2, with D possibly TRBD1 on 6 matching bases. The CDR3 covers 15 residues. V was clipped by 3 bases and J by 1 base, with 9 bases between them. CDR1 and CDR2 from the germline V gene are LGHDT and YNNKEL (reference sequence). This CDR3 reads CASSQTDRNTGELFF. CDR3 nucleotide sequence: TGTGCCAGCAGCCAGACGGACAGGAACACCGGGGAGCTGTTTTTT.

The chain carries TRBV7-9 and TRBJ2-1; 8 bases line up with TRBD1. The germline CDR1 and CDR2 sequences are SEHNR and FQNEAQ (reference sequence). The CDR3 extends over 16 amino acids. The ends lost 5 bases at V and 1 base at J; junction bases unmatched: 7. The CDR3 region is CASSLTRQGSYNEQFF. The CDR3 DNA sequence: TGTGCCAGCAGCCTAACCCGACAGGGGTCCTACAATGAGCAGTTCTTC.

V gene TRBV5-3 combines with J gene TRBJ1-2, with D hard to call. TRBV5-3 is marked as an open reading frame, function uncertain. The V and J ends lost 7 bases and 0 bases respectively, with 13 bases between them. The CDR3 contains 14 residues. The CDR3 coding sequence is TGTGCCAGAGTCTTCGACACCCCTAACTATGGCTACACCTTC. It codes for CARVFDTPNYGYTF.